This TCR beta chain is drawn from a study of siplizumab effects on memory and regulatory T cells. General study findings and limits: Siplizumab gave mappable alloreactive CD4+ clones an average Treg-derived fraction of approximately 69%, against around 30% in controls.

Concerning this clone itself: The antigen remains undetermined.

Each sample yielded around 10^5 assayed TCR templates. Clones were sequenced by immunoSEQ multiplex PCR, and TCRdb holds only the in-frame ones, with some missing. The sample shows approximately 65,000 clones, roughly 85% of them seen only once. The CDR3 runs 16 residues. The J segment lost 0 bases and the V segment lost 0 bases, leaving 2 bases of the junction unmatched. CDR1 and CDR2 (germline): SGDLS, YYNGEE. The receptor was isolated from a human donor in good health. What was sequenced was memory CD4+ T cells sorted from blood. This chain links TRBV9 with TRBJ2-3; the match to TRBD1 covers 9 bases. The CDR3 loop is CASSVGTGVSTDTQYF. CDR3 DNA: TGTGCCAGCAGCGTAGGGACAGGGGTGAGCACAGATACGCAGTATTTT.